The 21 T cell receptor beta chains below all came from one sample that was sequenced in a study of blood T cell repertoires in COVID-19. Clones were read by immunoSEQ multiplex PCR, and TCRdb kept only the in-frame ones, dropping some. The sample lists 150,000 to 250,000 clones; 94% were seen once. Sequencing was carried out using peripheral blood. Receptors were obtained from a man aged 30 to 45 with COVID-19, enrolled during active disease.

A single count supports this clone. The V gene is TRBV14, the J gene TRBJ2-7; D unresolved. The CDR3 spans 14 residues. V was pared by 2 bases and J by 0 bases, with 8 bases between. Germline CDR1 reads SGHDN; CDR2 reads FVKESK. Here the CDR3 reads CASSQQQTSYEQYF. In DNA, the CDR3 is TGTGCCAGCAGCCAACAACAGACCTCCTACGAGCAGTACTTC.

The chain combines TRBV19 with TRBJ2-5; D is ambiguous. The V gene's germline CDR1 is LNHDA and CDR2 SQIVND (reference sequence). The CDR3 has 11 amino acids. With 3 bases removed from V and 5 bases from J, the gap between germline ends came to 4 bases. CDR3 amino acids: CASSMRETQYF. The DNA of the CDR3 is TGTGCCAGTAGTATGCGGGAGACCCAGTACTTC.

The table lists this clone with a few counts. Here the CDR3 DNA reads TGTGCCAGCAGTTACGCGGGGAGAGAGACCCAGTACTTC. Encoded protein: CASSYAGRETQYF. The V and J genes are TRBV6-6 and TRBJ2-5; a possible D gene is TRBD2 (6 bases). The germline gives CDR1 MNHNY, CDR2 SVGAGI (reference sequence). Deletions cut 2 bases from V and 4 bases from J, with 8 bases between. The CDR3 contains 13 residues.

This clone was counted only a few times. The rearrangement joins TRBV6-6 to TRBJ2-5; D possibly corresponds to TRBD1 (6 bases). This CDR3 has 13 amino acids. The germline V and J ends were trimmed by 6 bases and 1 base, with 9 bases remaining between them. Germline CDR1 and CDR2: MNHNY and SVGAGI (reference sequence). The CDR3 protein is CASRGTPQETQYF. DNA for the CDR3: TGTGCCAGCAGGGGGACACCCCAAGAGACCCAGTACTTC.

This sequence joins TRBV5-6 and TRBJ1-2, with a possible D match to TRBD1 (5 bases). The V gene's germline CDR1 is SGHDT and CDR2 YYEEEE. Trimming cost V 4 bases and J 3 bases, with 13 bases left between them. The CDR3 contains 14 residues. DNA of the CDR3: TGTGCCAGCAGCGGGGGGACCGCAGACTATGGCTACACCTTC. It specifies CASSGGTADYGYTF.

The rearrangement uses TRBV28 and TRBJ2-7; TRBD1 might be the D (6 bases). Germline values: CDR1 MDHEN, CDR2 SYDVKM. This CDR3 is built from 15 residues. V was shortened by 1 base and J by 5 bases, with 15 bases between the two germline ends. The CDR3 DNA is TGTGCCAGCAGTTTATCTGCAGGGGAACCGGACGAGCAGTACTTC. Protein: CASSLSAGEPDEQYF.

A single count supports this clone. This chain links TRBV10-1 with TRBJ2-5, with TRBD2 identical over 7 bases. The V gene end was trimmed by 3 bases and the J gene end by 2 bases; junction bases not matched to a gene: 9. In germline, CDR1 is WNHNN, CDR2 SYGVQD (reference sequence). This CDR3 region has 16 residues. CDR3 amino acids: CASSDLQAGPQETQYF. The CDR3 coding sequence is TGCGCCAGCAGTGACCTCCAAGCGGGGCCACAAGAGACCCAGTACTTC.

V and J are TRBV9 and TRBJ2-5, with TRBD1 matching 8 bases. From germline, CDR1 is SGDLS and CDR2 YYNGEE. The CDR3 contains 14 residues. V dropped 4 bases and J dropped 5; count of bases not matched to a gene: 7. The CDR3 DNA reads TGTGCCAGCAGCTGGAGGGGACAGGAGGAGACCCAGTACTTC. Its protein product is CASSWRGQEETQYF.

The CDR3 bases are TGTGCCAGCAGCTGGGACAGGGTCACCGGGGAGCTGTTTTTT. This gives the protein CASSWDRVTGELFF. This chain uses TRBV7-9 with TRBJ2-2, with 9 bases lining up with TRBD1. Per the germline V gene, CDR1 is SEHNR and CDR2 is FQNEAQ (reference sequence). CDR3 size: 14 residues. The J segment lost 4 bases and the V segment lost 4 bases, leaving 1 base of the junction unmatched.

The chain links TRBV14 to TRBJ1-2; 8 bases map to TRBD1. There are 16 residues in the CDR3. Germline values: CDR1 SGHDN, CDR2 FVKESK. V lost 0 bases to trimming and J lost 4 bases; unmatched junction nucleotides: 7. The CDR3 protein is CASSQDRAGGGYGYTF. The CDR3 coding sequence is TGTGCCAGCAGCCAAGATCGGGCAGGGGGCGGCTATGGCTACACCTTC.

The chain employs TRBV27 and TRBJ1-5; 7 positions match TRBD1. This CDR3 comprises 13 residues. Unmatched junction bases numbered 3, after V lost 7 bases and J lost 3 bases. Germline assignment: CDR1 MNHEY and CDR2 SMNVEV (reference sequence). CDR3 sequence reads: CASKTGNNQPQHF. For the CDR3, the DNA is TGTGCCAGCAAGACAGGGAACAATCAGCCCCAGCATTTT.

The V gene is TRBV24-1, the J gene TRBJ1-3; D call uncertain. This CDR3 is built from 11 residues. Germline V gene data show CDR1 as KGHDR and CDR2 as SFDVKD. The germline V and J ends were trimmed by 8 bases and 7 bases, with 8 bases remaining between them. CDR3 protein: CATTRCNTIYF. CDR3 nucleotides: TGTGCCACCACGCGATGCAACACCATATATTTT.

The chain couples TRBV29-1 to TRBJ2-5; 12 bases fit TRBD2. CDR3 length equals 14 residues. V was clipped by 6 bases and J by 2 bases; unmatched bases: 4. From germline, CDR1 is SQVTM and CDR2 ANQGSEA. CDR3 bases: TGCAGCGTCCCCCTAGCGGGGGGGCAAGAGACCCAGTACTTC. Residues: CSVPLAGGQETQYF.

DNA for the CDR3: TGTGCCAGCTCACCACCGGGCCAATCTGGAAACACCATATATTTT. As protein: CASSPPGQSGNTIYF. The V and J genes are TRBV18 and TRBJ1-3; D remains unclear. There are 15 residues in the CDR3. Germline loops: CDR1 KGHSH, CDR2 LQKENI. Deletions cut 0 bases from V and 1 base from J, with 7 bases between.

The chain combines TRBV7-9 with TRBJ2-3; 12 positions agree with TRBD2. The trim removed 5 bases at V and 3 bases at J, leaving 3 bases unmatched. The CDR3 is made up of 15 amino acids. Per the germline V gene, CDR1 is SEHNR and CDR2 is FQNEAQ (reference sequence). The CDR3 nucleotides are TGTGCCAGCAGCGCTAGCGGGGGGGAAACAGATACGCAGTATTTT. This translates into CASSASGGETDTQYF.

This clone showed up just once. The rearrangement uses TRBV6-5 and TRBJ2-7; weak D call: TRBD1 (5 bases). The CDR3 sequence is 14 residues long. The V gene's germline CDR1 is MNHEY and CDR2 SVGAGI. Deletions cut 2 bases from V and 2 bases from J, with 10 bases between. The CDR3 protein is CASSYGRVTYEQYF. The CDR3 coding sequence is TGTGCCAGCAGTTACGGCAGGGTGACCTACGAGCAGTACTTC.

Only one count was recorded for this clone. The V call is TRBV5-4, the J call TRBJ2-5; tentative D call: TRBD2 (5 bases). The CDR3 is 13 residues long. V was clipped by 2 bases and J by 5 bases, with 10 bases between them. From germline, CDR1 is SGHNT and CDR2 YYREEE (reference sequence). Here the CDR3 reads CASSLQGGETQYF. CDR3 sequence (DNA): TGTGCCAGCAGCTTACAAGGCGGGGAGACCCAGTACTTC. Full variable domain (missing parts from reference TRBV5-4 and TRBJ2-5): ETGVTQSPTHLIKTRGQQVTLRCSSQSGHNTVSWYQQALGQGPQFIFQYYREEENGRGNFPPRFSGLQFPNYSSELNVNALELDDSALYLCASSLQGGETQYFGPGTRLLVL.

The rearrangement uses TRBV5-1 and TRBJ1-3; possible D gene TRBD1, 6 bases. CDR3 size: 14 residues. Germline CDR1 and CDR2: SGHRS and YFSETQ. Trimming left V 7 bases short and J 4 bases short, with 15 bases between. The CDR3 DNA reads TGCGCCAGCTATTCCGGGACAAGGGGAAACACCATATATTTT. Encoded protein: CASYSGTRGNTIYF. Based on the CDR3 plus reference TRBV5-1 and TRBJ1-3, the full variable domain is KAGVTQTPRYLIKTRGQQVTLSCSPISGHRSVSWYQQTPGQGLQFLFEYFSETQRNKGNFPGRFSGRQFSNSRSEMNVSTLELGDSALYLCASYSGTRGNTIYFGEGSWLTVV.

The chain uses TRBV9 and TRBJ2-2; a weak D match, TRBD1 (5 bases). Germline CDR1 and CDR2: SGDLS and YYNGEE. The CDR3 contains 14 residues. Trimming pared 0 bases from V and 6 bases from J, leaving 9 bases between. In DNA form, the CDR3 reads TGTGCCAGCAGCGTAGTCAGGGAAGCCGGGGAGCTGTTTTTT. Translated: CASSVVREAGELFF. Using reference TRBV9 and TRBJ2-2 for the parts outside the CDR3, the full variable domain is DSGVTQTPKHLITATGQRVTLRCSPRSGDLSVYWYQQSLDQGLQFLIQYYNGEERAKGNILERFSAQQFPDLHSELNLSSLELGDSALYFCASSVVREAGELFFGEGSRLTVL.

This sequence joins TRBV16 and TRBJ2-3, with 11 bases fitting TRBD2. Germline loops: CDR1 KGHSY, CDR2 FQNENV. The CDR3 runs 16 residues. V lost 4 bases and J lost 4; bases outside the gene matches: 7. DNA for the CDR3: TGTGCCAGCAGCCCAAGACTAGCGGGGAGAGCAGATACGCAGTATTTT. This codes for CASSPRLAGRADTQYF.

The chain employs TRBV6-1 and TRBJ2-1, with a tentative D call TRBD1 (5 bases). The germline V gene encodes CDR1 MNHNS and CDR2 SASEGT. The length of the CDR3 is 16 residues. V lost 0 bases and J lost 3, with 12 bases in between. CDR3 in amino acids: CASSEAIGHGYNEQFF. In DNA form, the CDR3 reads TGTGCCAGCAGTGAAGCGATCGGACACGGCTACAATGAGCAGTTCTTC.